Listed below are T cell receptor beta chains from one sample, sequenced in a study of T cells in localized non-small cell lung cancer. Assay: immunoSEQ multiplex PCR; the TCRdb copy retains only in-frame clones and omits some. The top ten clones hold nearly 5% of a sample with around 24,000 clones, more than 65% of them seen once. The sequences come from PBMCs, collected before any cancer treatment. Receptor source: a man aged 35-69 years with stage II lung adenocarcinoma. Both conserved end residues are part of each CDR3. Fields, in order: CDR3 protein, CDR3 DNA, D gene, J gene, clone size, V gene. The D gene is left open where the match is weak. Clone size is stated in some rows and not others, as once, few, many or a class when expanded.

CDR3aa: CASSQVGKGTDTQYF
CDR3nt: TGCGCCAGCAGCCAAGTGGGCAAGGGCACAGATACGCAGTATTTT
d_gene: -
j_gene: TRBJ2-3
abundance: -
v_gene: TRBV4-3

CDR3aa: CASSLGRGSDTQYF
CDR3nt: TGCGCCAGCAGCTTGGGGAGGGGGTCAGATACGCAGTATTTT
d_gene: -
j_gene: TRBJ2-3
abundance: -
v_gene: TRBV5-1

CDR3aa: CASSLSRGLTFF
CDR3nt: TGTGCCAGCAGTTTATCTCGGGGACTTACGTTCTTC
d_gene: -
j_gene: TRBJ2-1
abundance: -
v_gene: TRBV28

CDR3aa: CASSSTGVETQYF
CDR3nt: TGTGCCAGTAGTAGTACAGGGGTGGAGACCCAGTACTTC
d_gene: TRBD1
j_gene: TRBJ2-5
abundance: once
v_gene: TRBV19

CDR3aa: CASSSGTGYNEQFF
CDR3nt: TGTGCCAGCAGCTCGGGGACAGGGTACAATGAGCAGTTCTTC
d_gene: TRBD1
j_gene: TRBJ2-1
abundance: once
v_gene: TRBV7-3

CDR3aa: CASSPGTGPYGYTF
CDR3nt: TGTGCCAGCAGCCCCGGGACAGGGCCCTATGGCTACACCTTC
d_gene: TRBD1
j_gene: TRBJ1-2
abundance: -
v_gene: TRBV7-2

CDR3aa: CAISERGTEAFF
CDR3nt: TGTGCCATCAGTGAGCGGGGGACTGAAGCTTTCTTT
d_gene: -
j_gene: TRBJ1-1
abundance: once
v_gene: TRBV10-3

CDR3aa: CASSLQGQGGNTIYF
CDR3nt: TGTGCCAGCAGCTTACAGGGACAGGGGGGAAACACCATATATTTT
d_gene: TRBD1
j_gene: TRBJ1-3
abundance: once
v_gene: TRBV5-4

CDR3aa: CASSLIQGDETQYF
CDR3nt: TGTGCCAGCAGCTTAATACAGGGGGACGAGACCCAGTACTTC
d_gene: TRBD1
j_gene: TRBJ2-5
abundance: -
v_gene: TRBV11-1

CDR3aa: CASIDRDTYGYTF
CDR3nt: TGTGCCAGCATCGACCGGGACACCTATGGCTACACCTTC
d_gene: -
j_gene: TRBJ1-2
abundance: -
v_gene: TRBV6-6

CDR3aa: CASSFGPLGRELQDTQYF
CDR3nt: TGTGCCAGCAGCTTTGGCCCTCTTGGGCGGGAGCTCCAAGATACGCAGTATTTT
d_gene: TRBD2
j_gene: TRBJ2-3
abundance: few
v_gene: TRBV7-7

CDR3aa: CASSLDDGYEQYF
CDR3nt: TGTGCCAGTAGTCTGGACGATGGGTACGAGCAGTACTTC
d_gene: -
j_gene: TRBJ2-7
abundance: -
v_gene: TRBV19

CDR3aa: CSAAGADTQYF
CDR3nt: TGCAGTGCAGCTGGCGCAGATACGCAGTATTTT
d_gene: -
j_gene: TRBJ2-3
abundance: -
v_gene: TRBV20-1

CDR3aa: CASGRDREEKLFF
CDR3nt: TGTGCCAGCGGGAGGGACAGAGAGGAAAAACTGTTTTTT
d_gene: TRBD1
j_gene: TRBJ1-4
abundance: -
v_gene: TRBV2

CDR3aa: CASSVGPFGDEQFF
CDR3nt: TGTGCCAGCAGCGTCGGACCCTTTGGAGATGAGCAGTTCTTC
d_gene: -
j_gene: TRBJ2-1
abundance: once
v_gene: TRBV9

CDR3aa: CASSLQIGAEAFF
CDR3nt: TGCGCCAGCAGCTTGCAAATCGGTGCTGAAGCTTTCTTT
d_gene: -
j_gene: TRBJ1-1
abundance: -
v_gene: TRBV5-1

CDR3aa: CASSRGDGNYGYTF
CDR3nt: TGTGCCAGTAGTAGGGGGGACGGAAACTATGGCTACACCTTC
d_gene: -
j_gene: TRBJ1-2
abundance: -
v_gene: TRBV19

CDR3aa: CAWSVGGFGNQPQHF
CDR3nt: TGTGCCTGGAGTGTAGGAGGGTTTGGCAATCAGCCCCAGCATTTT
d_gene: -
j_gene: TRBJ1-5
abundance: few
v_gene: TRBV30

CDR3aa: CASSLRGRAADTQYF
CDR3nt: TGTGCCAGCAGTTTACGGGGGAGGGCGGCAGATACGCAGTATTTT
d_gene: TRBD2
j_gene: TRBJ2-3
abundance: -
v_gene: TRBV27

CDR3aa: CASRMEGARGYEQYF
CDR3nt: TGTGCCAGCAGGATGGAGGGGGCGCGGGGTTACGAGCAGTACTTC
d_gene: -
j_gene: TRBJ2-7
abundance: -
v_gene: TRBV6-1

CDR3aa: CASSEGGGPYGYTF
CDR3nt: TGTGCCAGCAGTGAAGGGGGGGGGCCCTATGGCTACACCTTC
d_gene: -
j_gene: TRBJ1-2
abundance: -
v_gene: TRBV6-1

CDR3aa: CASSMRRPGTGSSYNSPLHF
CDR3nt: TGTGCCAGTAGTATGAGACGTCCCGGGACAGGGAGCTCCTATAATTCACCCCTCCACTTT
d_gene: TRBD1
j_gene: TRBJ1-6
abundance: few
v_gene: TRBV19

CDR3aa: CASSILGSGRGETQYF
CDR3nt: TGTGCCAGTAGTATCCTAGGTTCCGGGAGGGGAGAGACCCAGTACTTC
d_gene: TRBD2
j_gene: TRBJ2-5
abundance: -
v_gene: TRBV19

CDR3aa: CATSREQDRATEAFF
CDR3nt: TGTGCCACCAGCAGAGAGCAGGACAGGGCCACTGAAGCTTTCTTT
d_gene: TRBD1
j_gene: TRBJ1-1
abundance: -
v_gene: TRBV15

CDR3aa: CASSERLAVEQYF
CDR3nt: TGTGCCAGCAGTGAAAGACTAGCGGTCGAGCAGTACTTC
d_gene: TRBD2
j_gene: TRBJ2-7
abundance: few
v_gene: TRBV2

CDR3aa: CASSDGRAGRGDTQYF
CDR3nt: TGTGCCAGCAGCGACGGTCGAGCGGGGAGAGGAGATACGCAGTATTTT
d_gene: TRBD2
j_gene: TRBJ2-3
abundance: -
v_gene: TRBV5-4

CDR3aa: CASSQKLPGQRINYGYTF
CDR3nt: TGCGCCAGCAGCCAAAAATTACCGGGACAGAGAATCAACTATGGCTACACCTTC
d_gene: TRBD1
j_gene: TRBJ1-2
abundance: -
v_gene: TRBV4-1

CDR3aa: CASSLSGYTEAFF
CDR3nt: TGTGCCAGCAGCCTGTCGGGGTACACTGAAGCTTTCTTT
d_gene: -
j_gene: TRBJ1-1
abundance: -
v_gene: TRBV27